This T cell receptor beta chain was sequenced during a study of T cells expressing NK-cell markers. Study conclusions and caveats: The HCMV specificity of the expanded NKG2C+ T cell clones stayed unresolved. Each of about 6 donors carried dominant NKG2C+ clonotypes accounting for about 1.0-7.0% of CD8+ T cells.

This CDR3 region has 15 residues. Germline CDR1 reads SGDLS; CDR2 reads YYNGEE. Points on this clonotype: Its target is not known.

TCR beta cDNA was made by 5'RACE template switching with UMIs. TCRdb re-called the 5' RACE reads and gives one entry per CDR3 protein, without DNA. The sample data list 200,000 to 300,000 distinct CDR3 sequences. The material sequenced was blood T cells: a sorted CD56 or NKG2C T cell subset, CD4+ or CD8+ T cells, or bulk PBMC T cells (not recorded which). This receptor was taken from a woman between 18 and 69 years old in good health. The chain combines TRBV9 with TRBJ2-2; as DNA is missing, the TRBD2 call by TCRdb cannot be tested. The CDR3 reads CASSPSGSYTGELFF.